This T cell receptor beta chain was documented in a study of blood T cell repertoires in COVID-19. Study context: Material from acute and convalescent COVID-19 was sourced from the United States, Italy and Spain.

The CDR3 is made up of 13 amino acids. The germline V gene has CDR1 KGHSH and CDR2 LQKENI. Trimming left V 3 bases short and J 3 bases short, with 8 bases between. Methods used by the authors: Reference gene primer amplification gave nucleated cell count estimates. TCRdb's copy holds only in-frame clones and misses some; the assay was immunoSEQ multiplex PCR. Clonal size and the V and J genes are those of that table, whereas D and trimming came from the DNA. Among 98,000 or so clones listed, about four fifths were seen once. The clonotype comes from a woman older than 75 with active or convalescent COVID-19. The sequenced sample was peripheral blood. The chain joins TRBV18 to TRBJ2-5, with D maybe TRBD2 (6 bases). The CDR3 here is CASSPRREETQYF. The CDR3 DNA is TGTGCCAGCTCACCGCGGAGGGAAGAGACCCAGTACTTC.